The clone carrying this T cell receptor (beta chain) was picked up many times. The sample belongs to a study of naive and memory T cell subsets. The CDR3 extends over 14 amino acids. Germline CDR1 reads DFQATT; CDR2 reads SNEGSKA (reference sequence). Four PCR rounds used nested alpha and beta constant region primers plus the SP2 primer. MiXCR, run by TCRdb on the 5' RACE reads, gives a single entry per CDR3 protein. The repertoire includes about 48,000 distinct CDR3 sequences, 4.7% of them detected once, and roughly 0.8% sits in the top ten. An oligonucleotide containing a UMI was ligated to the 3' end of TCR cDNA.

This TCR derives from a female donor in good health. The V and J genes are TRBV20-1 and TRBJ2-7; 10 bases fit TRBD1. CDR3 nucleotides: TGCAGCGTTTTACCGGGACAGGGGCGCTACGAGCAGTACTTC. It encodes CSVLPGQGRYEQYF.